This section outlines one T cell receptor beta chain sequence together with its context. Germline CDR1 SGHRS, CDR2 YFSETQ. This CDR3 spans 15 amino acids. V was shortened by 0 bases and J by 0 bases, with 9 bases between the two germline ends. The sample originates from a study of T cells after posttransplantation cyclophosphamide. Profiled with immunoSEQ multiplex PCR; TCRdb holds only in-frame clones, not every one. The table shows around 1,600 clones, with less than 75% occurring only once. A marrow graft followed busulfan-fludarabine conditioning, with cyclophosphamide on days +3 and +4. The specimen comprised CD4+ T cells sorted from blood, sampled after allogeneic stem cell transplant with posttransplant cyclophosphamide. This sequence was found in a female patient over 55 who received an allogeneic stem cell transplant from a related donor and was CMV-positive. Some T cells may be provided by the graft donor. The V gene is TRBV5-1, the J gene TRBJ1-2; maybe TRBD1 (5 bases). CDR3: CASSLEGITNYGYTF. The DNA of the CDR3 is TGCGCCAGCAGCTTGGAGGGGATTACTAACTATGGCTACACCTTC.